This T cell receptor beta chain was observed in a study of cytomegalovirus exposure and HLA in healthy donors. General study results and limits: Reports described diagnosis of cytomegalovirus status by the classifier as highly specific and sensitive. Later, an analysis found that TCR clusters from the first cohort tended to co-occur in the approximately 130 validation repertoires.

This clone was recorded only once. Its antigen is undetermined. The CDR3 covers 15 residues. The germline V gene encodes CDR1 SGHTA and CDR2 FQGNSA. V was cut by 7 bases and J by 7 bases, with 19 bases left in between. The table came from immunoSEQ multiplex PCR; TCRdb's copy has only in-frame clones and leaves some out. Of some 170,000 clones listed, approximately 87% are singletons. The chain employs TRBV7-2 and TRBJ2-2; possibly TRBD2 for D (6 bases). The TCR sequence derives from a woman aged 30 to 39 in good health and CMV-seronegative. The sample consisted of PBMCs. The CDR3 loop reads CASTSRGAGVGELFF. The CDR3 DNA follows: TGTGCCAGCACCTCCCGCGGGGCGGGCGTCGGGGAGCTGTTTTTT.